The 23 T cell receptor beta chains presented below share a single source sample, sequenced in a study of persistence of HIV-infected CD4 T cells. The immunoSEQ assay was version 4, run in survey mode. Here immunoSEQ multiplex PCR was the method, and the copy in TCRdb shows in-frame clones only, minus some. The sample records about 7,000 clones, 70% to 80% being singletons. For these receptors, no antigen is known. Cells were stimulated with CMV-infected fibroblast lysates at 10 ug/mL. Sorting selected CD4+ T cells upregulating both CD40 ligand and CD69. The input for sequencing was CD4+ T cells sorted from PBMCs after approximately 19-hour stimulation, taken from a patient who received antiretroviral therapy. Receptor source: an adult woman with HIV who was CMV-seropositive.

The chain combines TRBV28 with TRBJ1-1; no definite D call. The CDR3 spans 15 residues. Germline CDR1 reads MDHEN; CDR2 reads SYDVKM. Trimming pared 1 base from V and 1 base from J, leaving 10 bases between. The CDR3 bases are TGTGCCAGCAGTTTATCTGGGCAGACGAACACTGAAGCTTTCTTT. This translates into CASSLSGQTNTEAFF.

The count of this clone is one. The chain joins TRBV7-9 to TRBJ1-2; D ambiguous. The CDR3 is 13 amino acids. Trimming left V 5 bases short and J 8 bases short, with 15 bases between. Germline loops: CDR1 SEHNR, CDR2 FQNEAQ (reference sequence). The DNA of the CDR3 is TGTGCCAGCAGCCCCCGCCTAGAACGGGGCTACACCTTC. Its protein is CASSPRLERGYTF.

The V call is TRBV11-1, the J call TRBJ1-1; a weak D match, TRBD1 (6 bases). This CDR3 spans 14 amino acids. Trimming cost V 3 bases and J 4 bases, with 12 bases left between them. The germline V gene encodes CDR1 SGHAT and CDR2 FQDESV (reference sequence). In DNA form, the CDR3 reads TGTGCCAGCAGCTTCTCAGGGGAGGGCACTGAAGCTTTCTTT. It encodes CASSFSGEGTEAFF.

This chain connects TRBV2 to TRBJ1-3, with unresolved D. Germline V gene lookup returns CDR1 SNHLY and CDR2 FYNNEI. V was cut by 8 bases and J by 0 bases, with 8 bases left in between. The CDR3 covers 13 residues. The CDR3 DNA is TGTGCCAGCCATCAGGACTCTGGAAACACCATATATTTT. The encoded protein is CASHQDSGNTIYF.

The V gene is TRBV15, the J gene TRBJ1-6; TRBD1 agrees at 9 bases. This CDR3 region has 19 residues. Germline V lookup: CDR1 LNHNV, CDR2 YYDKDF (reference sequence). V trimming: 4 bases; J trimming: 10 bases; junction bases outside the gene matches: 20. CDR3 loop: CATSNRLSAHRDRVSPLHF. CDR3 nucleotides: TGTGCCACCAGCAACCGCCTTTCGGCACATCGGGACAGGGTCTCACCCCTCCACTTT.

The chain couples TRBV19 to TRBJ2-2; 9 bases are shared with TRBD1. CDR1 is LNHDA, CDR2 SQIVND, per germline (reference sequence). CDR3 size: 16 residues. V was clipped by 5 bases and J by 6 bases; unmatched bases: 10. The CDR3 here is CASSLQGAGVPGELFF. CDR3 in DNA: TGTGCCAGTAGTTTACAGGGGGCAGGGGTTCCCGGGGAGCTGTTTTTT.

The chain combines TRBV5-6 with TRBJ1-2; D might be TRBD1 (5 bases). The CDR3 runs 14 residues. V lost 4 bases and J 10 bases, leaving 20 bases between the germline ends. Germline V gene sequence: CDR1 SGHDT, CDR2 YYEEEE. The CDR3 DNA is TGTGCCAGCAGCATCCCGGGACGCATGAGCTTCTACACCTTC. Residues: CASSIPGRMSFYTF.

The chain combines TRBV5-1 with TRBJ1-2; D is perhaps TRBD1 (5 bases). Germline V gene data show CDR1 as SGHRS and CDR2 as YFSETQ. Between the trimmed V and J ends, which lost 3 bases and 3 bases, there was a span of 6 bases. The CDR3 is 12 amino acids. The CDR3 nucleotides read TGCGCCAGCAGCTCGGGACACTATGGCTACACCTTC. It codes for CASSSGHYGYTF.

This clone showed up just a few times. The chain employs TRBV6-1 and TRBJ2-3; 7 nucleotides align to TRBD1. The CDR3 is 14 amino acids. With V trimmed by 3 bases and J by 6 bases, 6 bases remained unmatched. CDR1 and CDR2 from the germline V gene are MNHNS and SASEGT. The CDR3 is CASSDNRGWDTQYF. For the CDR3, the DNA is TGTGCCAGCAGTGATAACAGGGGCTGGGATACGCAGTATTTT.

With respect to this clone: Additional DNA sequences in this sample encode the identical CDR3. V is TRBV19 and J is TRBJ1-6; 7 bases are a match to TRBD1. The CDR3 has 14 amino acids. V trimming: 5 bases; J trimming: 4 bases; junction bases outside the gene matches: 2. CDR1 and CDR2 from the germline V gene are LNHDA and SQIVND (reference sequence). The CDR3 DNA reads TGTGCCAGTAGTTTGGGACAGTATAATTCACCCCTCCACTTT. Translated, it gives CASSLGQYNSPLHF.

The chain joins TRBV2 to TRBJ2-5; possibly TRBD1 for D (6 bases). The V gene lost 6 bases and the J gene lost 2 bases, with 16 bases spanning the gap. This CDR3 contains 15 residues. Germline loops: CDR1 SNHLY, CDR2 FYNNEI. The CDR3 DNA sequence: TGTGCCAGCAGCAGAACAGGGCTGGGACAAGAGACCCAGTACTTC. This gives the protein CASSRTGLGQETQYF.

The chain uses TRBV28 and TRBJ2-3; either TRBD1 or TRBD2 may fit D (5 bases each). V lost 2 bases and J lost 5, with 14 bases in between. The length of the CDR3 is 15 residues. Per germline, CDR1 MDHEN and CDR2 SYDVKM. The CDR3, as DNA: TGTGCCAGCAGTTTAGGCGGGTGGGACGTAGATACGCAGTATTTT. It encodes CASSLGGWDVDTQYF.

This chain connects TRBV7-8 to TRBJ1-2; D possibly corresponds to TRBD1 (5 bases). The CDR3 is 14 residues long. Trimming took off 1 base at V and 1 base at J, with 7 bases between the two ends. Germline lookup yields CDR1 SGHVS and CDR2 FQNEAQ. The CDR3 sequence: CASSLDRSNYGYTF. CDR3 in DNA: TGTGCCAGCAGCTTAGACAGGAGTAACTATGGCTACACCTTC.

The CDR3 loop reads CATSNIGRGYTF. The DNA of the CDR3 is TGTGCCACCAGCAATATAGGCAGGGGCTACACCTTC. The rearrangement links TRBV15 to TRBJ1-2, with D hard to call. V lost 4 bases and J 8 bases, leaving 11 bases between the germline ends. CDR3 length: 12 residues. Germline assignment: CDR1 LNHNV and CDR2 YYDKDF (reference sequence).

The chain links TRBV2 to TRBJ1-2, with D unresolved. V lost 5 bases and J 2 bases, leaving 15 bases between the germline ends. Per germline, CDR1 SNHLY and CDR2 FYNNEI. The CDR3 is 15 residues long. DNA for the CDR3: TGTGCCAGCAGTCTACGCAGCGACGGGAACTATGGCTACACCTTC. The encoded protein is CASSLRSDGNYGYTF.

The chain uses TRBV25-1 and TRBJ1-5, with D maybe TRBD1 (6 bases). The V and J ends lost 3 bases and 2 bases respectively, with 14 bases between them. Germline V gene lookup returns CDR1 MGHDK and CDR2 SYGVNS. The CDR3 totals 16 residues. Written as DNA, the CDR3 is TGTGCCAGCAGTGACTCTTCAGGGGCGGGCAATCAGCCCCAGCATTTT. It specifies CASSDSSGAGNQPQHF.

V usage is TRBV28 and J usage is TRBJ1-2; D unresolved. Germline CDR1 reads MDHEN; CDR2 reads SYDVKM. Between the trimmed V and J ends, which lost 3 bases and 8 bases, there was a span of 7 bases. This CDR3 spans 11 amino acids. The CDR3 loop reads CASSFREGYTF. The CDR3 DNA sequence: TGTGCCAGCAGTTTTAGAGAAGGCTACACCTTC.

This clone turned up a few times. The chain carries TRBV7-9 and TRBJ1-1; D gene uncertain. V was trimmed by 4 bases and J by 0 bases, leaving 12 bases between them. This CDR3 has 15 residues. Germline lookup yields CDR1 SEHNR and CDR2 FQNEAQ (reference sequence). The CDR3 DNA follows: TGTGCCAGCAGCTCCAGACGGGCCTTGAACACTGAAGCTTTCTTT. This gives the protein CASSSRRALNTEAFF.

The chain uses TRBV9 and TRBJ1-1, with D unresolved. This CDR3 region has 16 residues. CDR1 and CDR2 from the germline V gene are SGDLS and YYNGEE. V was cut by 0 bases and J by 0 bases, with 12 bases left in between. The CDR3 nucleotides are TGTGCCAGCAGCGTAGGACTGATAAATCTGAACACTGAAGCTTTCTTT. This encodes CASSVGLINLNTEAFF.

V is TRBV6-5 and J is TRBJ1-1; 7 bases agree with TRBD1. In germline, CDR1 is MNHEY, CDR2 SVGAGI. Germline trimming cut 5 bases from V and 0 bases from J; bases unmatched to any gene: 3. The CDR3 loop spans 14 amino acids. For the CDR3, the DNA is TGTGCCAGCAGTAAGAGGGGGCTGAACACTGAAGCTTTCTTT. It encodes CASSKRGLNTEAFF.

This chain uses TRBV7-9 with TRBJ2-7; 10 nucleotides agree with TRBD2. This CDR3 spans 13 amino acids. V dropped 1 base and J dropped 9; count of bases not matched to a gene: 3. CDR1 is SEHNR and CDR2 is FQNEAQ in the germline V gene (reference sequence). The CDR3 loop is CASSLGLAGVQYF. The DNA for the CDR3 is TGTGCCAGCAGCTTAGGTCTAGCGGGGGTGCAGTACTTC.

The chain employs TRBV5-1 and TRBJ2-2; possibly TRBD2 for D (5 bases). This CDR3 contains 12 residues. Trimming removed 7 bases from V and 7 bases from J, with 11 bases in between. CDR1 and CDR2 from the germline V gene are SGHRS and YFSETQ. CDR3 nucleotide sequence: TGCGCCAGCTCAGACGGGAACGGGGAGCTGTTTTTT. This translates into CASSDGNGELFF.

In the case of this clone: The same CDR3 arises from other DNA sequences in this sample as well. The chain joins TRBV9 to TRBJ1-1; D is unresolved. Germline CDR1 SGDLS, CDR2 YYNGEE. The V gene lost 0 bases and the J gene lost 2 bases, with 5 bases spanning the gap. The CDR3 sequence is 13 residues long. The CDR3, as DNA: TGTGCCAGCAGCGTAGTTTCTAACACTGAAGCTTTCTTT. This sequence encodes CASSVVSNTEAFF.